The TCR beta chain under discussion was sequenced for a study of OX40 agonist ivuxolimab in advanced cancers. Overall study findings and caveats: Both CD4+ and CD8+ T cell populations in blood had undergone clonal expansion by week 6 at 0.1 to 3.0 mg/kg.

Profiling relied on immunoSEQ multiplex PCR, and the TCRdb table lists in-frame clones only, not all of them. The profile shows 100,000 or so clones, 90% of them singletons. As for this clone: Its specificity is unknown.

Here the sequenced sample was CD4+ or CD8+ T cells sorted from blood, taken in a trial of the OX40 agonist ivuxolimab. The TCR sequence derives from an adult with an advanced solid tumor such as melanoma, head and neck, liver or kidney cancer.

CDR3 DNA: TGTGCCAGCAGCTTAGCGGCCACGTCCTACGAGCAGTACTTC. It yields the protein CASSLAATSYEQYF. The chain uses TRBV7-9 and TRBJ2-7; the D is unclear. Germline values: CDR1 SEHNR, CDR2 FQNEAQ (reference sequence). There are 14 residues in the CDR3. Trimming removed 0 bases at V and 1 base at J, with 7 bases between.